This T cell receptor (beta chain) was recovered during a study of T cells after yellow fever vaccination. There are a few counts of this clonotype. The CDR3 length is 14 residues. V gave up 5 bases and J gave up 8 bases, with 13 bases separating them. From germline, CDR1 is ENHRY and CDR2 SYGVKD. TCRdb redid the calling of the 5' RACE reads with MiXCR, one entry per CDR3 protein. The sample carries 450,000 to 650,000 distinct CDR3 sequences, around an eighth recorded once. The sequence was obtained from a young man who received the YFV17D yellow fever vaccine. This chain links TRBV10-3 with TRBJ1-6, with a possible D match to TRBD1 (6 bases). Sequences were derived from PBMCs, sampled on the day of the yellow fever booster vaccination. Here the CDR3 reads CAISSRGPDSPLHF. DNA for the CDR3: TGTGCCATCAGTAGCAGGGGCCCGGATTCACCCCTCCACTTT.